The 8 T cell receptor beta chains below come from one sample, sequenced in a study of blood T cell repertoires in COVID-19. Clones were read by immunoSEQ multiplex PCR, and TCRdb kept only the in-frame ones, dropping some. The sample records approximately 76,000 clones, around 79% being singletons. What was sequenced was peripheral blood. Receptors were obtained from a man aged 45-60 years with acute or convalescent COVID-19.

The chain has TRBV4-2 and TRBJ1-5; D is uncertain. V gave up 0 bases and J gave up 7 bases, with 13 bases separating them. This CDR3 is built from 15 residues. The germline V gene encodes CDR1 LGHNA and CDR2 YNFKEQ. CDR3 bases: TGTGCCAGCAGCCAAGAGGAGGTACTCGGGCAGCCCCAGCATTTT. It yields the protein CASSQEEVLGQPQHF.

This clone has just a few counts. This same CDR3 is encoded by further DNA sequences in the sample. The chain recombines TRBV5-1 with TRBJ2-3; 9 bases align to TRBD1. CDR1 SGHRS and CDR2 YFSETQ come from the germline V gene. The CDR3 runs to 15 residues. V was pared by 3 bases and J by 0 bases, with 2 bases of the junction left unmatched. CDR3 coding DNA: TGCGCCAGCAGCTCGGGACAGGGCAGCACAGATACGCAGTATTTT. This codes for CASSSGQGSTDTQYF.

The J gene is TRBJ2-1, the V gene TRBV7-9; D perhaps matches TRBD1 (6 bases). CDR3 size: 13 residues. Trimming stripped 0 bases from V and 7 bases from J, with 7 bases between. Germline CDR1 SEHNR, CDR2 FQNEAQ (reference sequence). In DNA, the CDR3 is TGTGCCAGCAGCTTAGCTGGACAGAATGAGCAGTTCTTC. It codes for CASSLAGQNEQFF.

The J gene is TRBJ1-1, the V gene TRBV2, with D possibly being TRBD1 (5 bases). The V end was cut by 4 bases, the J end by 1 base, with 7 bases between. The CDR3 sequence is 13 residues long. Germline V lookup: CDR1 SNHLY, CDR2 FYNNEI. CDR3 sequence (DNA): TGTGCCAGCAGTGGGACATCGAACACTGAAGCTTTCTTT. This translates into CASSGTSNTEAFF.

The V and J genes are TRBV2 and TRBJ2-2; 7 positions agree with TRBD1. CDR3 length: 13 residues. J was trimmed by 8 bases and V by 7 bases; bases with no gene match: 7. Germline CDR1 SNHLY, CDR2 FYNNEI. CDR3 sequence reads: CASIRQGSGELFF. The DNA for the CDR3 is TGTGCCAGCATTAGACAGGGTTCTGGGGAGCTGTTTTTT. The whole variable domain, filled in from reference TRBV2 and TRBJ2-2, reads EPEVTQTPSHQVTQMGQEVILRCVPISNHLYFYWYRQILGQKVEFLVSFYNNEISEKSEIFDDQFSVERPDGSNFTLKIRSTKLEDSAMYFCASIRQGSGELFFGEGSRLTVL.

CDR3 nucleotide sequence: TGCGCCAGCAGCCAAGACAACAATGAGCAGTTCTTC. Its protein is CASSQDNNEQFF. The J gene is TRBJ2-1, the V gene TRBV4-3; no firm D call. The CDR3 totals 12 residues. Germline CDR1 is LGHNA and CDR2 is YSLEER. V was shortened by 0 bases and J by 5 bases, with 2 bases between the two germline ends.

The rearrangement joins TRBV3-1 (or the pseudogene TRBV3-2) to TRBJ2-1, with 8 bases aligning to TRBD1. In germline, CDR1 is LGHDT, CDR2 YNNKEL (reference sequence). V shed 5 bases, J shed 0 bases, and the junction held 9 bases outside the gene matches. The CDR3 has 17 residues. In DNA, the CDR3 is TGTGCCAGCAGCACAGACAGGGGATTTAGCTCCTACAATGAGCAGTTCTTC. Encoded protein: CASSTDRGFSSYNEQFF.

This chain joins TRBV28 and TRBJ1-1; 7 bases line up with TRBD1. The junction had 11 bases not matched to a gene; V was cut back by 6 bases and J by 4 bases. There are 15 residues in the CDR3. Germline CDR1 and CDR2: MDHEN and SYDVKM. Here the CDR3 DNA reads TGTGCCAGCAGCCCTTCCGGGACAGCCATCACTGAAGCTTTCTTT. Translating gives CASSPSGTAITEAFF.